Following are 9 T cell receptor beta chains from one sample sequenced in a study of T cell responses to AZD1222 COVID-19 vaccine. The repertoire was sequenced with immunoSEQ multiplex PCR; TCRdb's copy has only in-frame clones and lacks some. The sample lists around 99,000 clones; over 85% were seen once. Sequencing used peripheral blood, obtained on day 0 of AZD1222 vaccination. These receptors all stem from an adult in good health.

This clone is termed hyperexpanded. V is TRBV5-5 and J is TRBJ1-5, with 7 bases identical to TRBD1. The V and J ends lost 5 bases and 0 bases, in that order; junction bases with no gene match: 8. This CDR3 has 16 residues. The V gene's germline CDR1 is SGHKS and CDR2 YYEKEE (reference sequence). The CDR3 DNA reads TGTGCCAGCAGTGCCGGGACAGTCCTTAGCAATCAGCCCCAGCATTTT. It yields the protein CASSAGTVLSNQPQHF. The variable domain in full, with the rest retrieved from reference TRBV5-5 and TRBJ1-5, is DAGVTQSPTHLIKTRGQQVTLRCSPISGHKSVSWYQQVLGQGPQFIFQYYEKEERGRGNFPDRFSARQFPNYSSELNVNALLLGDSALYLCASSAGTVLSNQPQHFGDGTRLSIL.

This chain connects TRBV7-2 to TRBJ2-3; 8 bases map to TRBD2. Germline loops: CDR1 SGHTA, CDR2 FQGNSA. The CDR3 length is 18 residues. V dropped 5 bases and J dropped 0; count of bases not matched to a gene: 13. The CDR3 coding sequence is TGTGCCAGCAGCCCCTGGGCTAGCGGGTTGGGAAGCACAGATACGCAGTATTTT. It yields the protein CASSPWASGLGSTDTQYF.

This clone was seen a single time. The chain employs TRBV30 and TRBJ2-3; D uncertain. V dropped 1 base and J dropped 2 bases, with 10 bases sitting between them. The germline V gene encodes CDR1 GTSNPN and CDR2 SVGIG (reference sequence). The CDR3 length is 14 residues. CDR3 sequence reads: CAWSDGSYTDTQYF. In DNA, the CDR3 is TGTGCCTGGAGTGATGGATCTTACACAGATACGCAGTATTTT.

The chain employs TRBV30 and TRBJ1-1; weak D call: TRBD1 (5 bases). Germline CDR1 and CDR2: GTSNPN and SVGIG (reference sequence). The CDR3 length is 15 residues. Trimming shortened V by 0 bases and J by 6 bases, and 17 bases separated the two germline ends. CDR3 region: CAWSVRGGVGPEAFF. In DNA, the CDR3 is TGTGCCTGGAGTGTACGTGGAGGGGTTGGCCCTGAAGCTTTCTTT.

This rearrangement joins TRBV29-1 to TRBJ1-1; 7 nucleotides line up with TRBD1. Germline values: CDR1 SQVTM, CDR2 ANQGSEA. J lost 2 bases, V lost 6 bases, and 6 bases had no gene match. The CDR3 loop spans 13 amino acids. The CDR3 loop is CSVVGQDNTEAFF. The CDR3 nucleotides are TGCAGCGTGGTAGGACAGGATAACACTGAAGCTTTCTTT. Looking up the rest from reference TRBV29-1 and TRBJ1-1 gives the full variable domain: SAVISQKPSRDICQRGTSLTIQCQVDSQVTMMFWYRQQPGQSLTLIATANQGSEATYESGFVIDKFPISRPNLTFSTLTVSNMSPEDSSIYLCSVVGQDNTEAFFGQGTRLTVV.

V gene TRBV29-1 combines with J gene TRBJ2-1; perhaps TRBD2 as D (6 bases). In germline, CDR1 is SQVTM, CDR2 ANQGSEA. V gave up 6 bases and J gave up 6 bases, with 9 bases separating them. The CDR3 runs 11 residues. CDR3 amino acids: CSVMTSNEQFF. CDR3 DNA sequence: TGCAGCGTCATGACTAGCAATGAGCAGTTCTTC.

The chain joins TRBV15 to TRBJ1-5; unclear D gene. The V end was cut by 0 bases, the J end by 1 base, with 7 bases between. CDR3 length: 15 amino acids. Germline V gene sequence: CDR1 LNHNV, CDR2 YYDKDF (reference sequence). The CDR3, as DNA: TGTGCCACCAGCAGAGAGGGAACAAGCAATCAGCCCCAGCATTTT. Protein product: CATSREGTSNQPQHF.

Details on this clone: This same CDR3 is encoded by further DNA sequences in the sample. The DNA of the CDR3 is TGTGCCAGCTCACCTGGAGGCCAGACCTACGAGCAGTACTTC. Translation gives CASSPGGQTYEQYF. The chain carries TRBV18 and TRBJ2-7, with a weak D call TRBD2 (5 bases). Per germline, CDR1 KGHSH and CDR2 LQKENI. The length of the CDR3 is 14 residues. Trimming took 3 bases from V and 2 from J, leaving 11 bases between them.

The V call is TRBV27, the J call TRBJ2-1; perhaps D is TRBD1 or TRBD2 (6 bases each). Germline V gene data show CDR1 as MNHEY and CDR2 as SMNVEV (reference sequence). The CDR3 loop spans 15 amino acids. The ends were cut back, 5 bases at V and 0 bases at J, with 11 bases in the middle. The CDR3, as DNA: TGTGCCAGCAGTGTCAGGGGAGGCTCCTACAATGAGCAGTTCTTC. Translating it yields CASSVRGGSYNEQFF.